The text below deals with one T cell receptor beta chain. It lacks a known antigen. No much larger clone exists at a distance of one base, and base qualities are not known. This sample was taken from a study of blood T cell repertoires in COVID-19 (TCRdb year 2020). Broadly, across the study: Samples covering the acute and convalescent phases of COVID-19 were provided by collaborators in the United States, Italy and Spain. The prospective study material was composed of cDNA or gDNA derived from T cells, B-cell-depleted T cells, or PBMCs. The dataset comprised deeply sampled blood TCRbeta repertoires from subjects exposed to, actively infected with, or recovered from COVID-19. A freely available public database, intended as a resource for researchers studying the immune response to SARS-CoV-2, is where the repertoires were released. The samples were drawn from the first 160 participants of the ongoing ImmuneRACE study and from roughly 1,300 subjects provided by 6 global collaborators. The sample metadata nearly always contained a de-identified subject ID, COVID-19 status, age in years and sex. Where available, HLA class I and class II types were taken from metadata supplied by the sample provider and were not determined by assay-based typing. Overall study results and their limits: How much clinical and demographic metadata was included differed by source and by participant, and the metadata was provided uncurated.

In the prospective study, participants were roughly 18 to 100 years old, resided in about two dozen geographic areas of the United States, and were enrolled through a virtual design. In the prospective study, cohorts were assigned on the basis of participant-reported clinical history obtained from a screening survey and a study questionnaire. Exposed participants were defined as having been in contact with someone with a PCR-confirmed or clinician-diagnosed COVID-19 case within 2 weeks of study entry. Mobile phlebotomists in the prospective study collected whole blood, serum and a nasopharyngeal or oropharyngeal swab from every participant. Prospective study participants could optionally give additional blood draws and questionnaires over a roughly 2-month period. Before DNA extraction, prospective study blood samples were shipped either frozen or at room temperature. TCRbeta CDR3 regions were amplified from genomic DNA by means of the immunoSEQ Assay, a bias-controlled multiplex PCR. The authors' analysis ran thus. Nucleated cell counts per sample were estimated from amplification of reference gene primers within the assay. Sequence reads were collapsed and filtered to measure the absolute abundance of every unique TCRbeta CDR3 rearrangement. For each sample, productive Simpson clonality was calculated by taking the square root of Simpson's diversity index across productive rearrangements. TCRdb retrieved this table from immuneACCESS and kept in-frame rearrangements only. Not all clones are present; in checked studies, unresolved V genes account for under half, and no reason is known for the remainder. That table gives V, J and clone size, and the DNA gave D and trimming. The table for this sample lists about 280,000 clones; roughly 85% of them were counted only once. In total, the top ten clones hold about 5% of the sample.

V is clipped by 3 bases and J by 9 bases, and the sequence between their germline boundaries is 22 bases long. The CDR3 runs 16 residues from the cysteine to the phenylalanine. Kept here is only the CDR3 DNA, which spans 48 bases and is read in frame from base 1. Via the germline V gene, CDR1 is SGHTS and CDR2 YDEGEE. Sequencing was carried out using PBMCs or T cells enriched from blood (not recorded which). The TCR originated in a man in his forties who had been exposed to COVID-19. The chain was built from TRBV5-8 and TRBJ2-1, and the D gene may be TRBD2, 5 bases matching. The CDR3 reads as follows: CASSYHRRIVRSEQFF. The DNA sequence is as follows: TGTGCCAGCAGCTACCACCGGAGGATAGTAAGGTCTGAGCAGTTCTTC.